These 8 T cell receptor beta chains share one sample of origin, sequenced in a study of cytomegalovirus exposure and HLA in healthy donors. Amplification used 60 Vbeta primers and 13 Jbeta primers. Repertoires were generated with immunoSEQ multiplex PCR, while TCRdb's copy carries only in-frame clones and drops some. Found here are approximately 200,000 clones, more than 65% of them singletons; the top ten hold over 1.5%. The sample comprised PBMCs. The receptors derive from a girl aged 5 to 17 in good health and CMV-seropositive.

The gene calls are TRBV6-5 and TRBJ2-5, with 12 bases identical to TRBD2. Germline V CDR1 and CDR2: MNHEY, SVGAGI. The CDR3 extends over 15 amino acids. Germline trimming cut 6 bases from V and 4 bases from J; bases unmatched to any gene: 6. The CDR3 here is CASSSQLAGGETQYF. CDR3 coding DNA: TGTGCCAGCAGCTCCCAACTAGCGGGGGGAGAGACCCAGTACTTC.

This clone was counted between two and nine times. The rearrangement uses TRBV28 and TRBJ2-1, with TRBD1 matching 11 bases. With 1 base clipped from V and 6 bases from J, the junction kept 2 bases outside the gene matches. The CDR3 totals 15 residues. Per the germline V gene, CDR1 is MDHEN and CDR2 is SYDVKM. The CDR3 region is CASSLFGTGGNEQFF. The CDR3 nucleotides are TGTGCCAGCAGTTTATTTGGGACAGGGGGCAATGAGCAGTTCTTC.

This chain joins TRBV12-5 and TRBJ1-1; TRBD1 aligns across 9 bases. The CDR3 consists of 15 residues. CDR1 and CDR2 from the germline V gene are LGHNT and FRNRAP. The ends lost 2 bases at V and 7 bases at J; junction bases unmatched: 8. CDR3: CASGLPGQGIIEAFF. The CDR3 bases are TGTGCTAGTGGTTTGCCCGGACAGGGGATTATTGAAGCTTTCTTT. Looking up the rest from reference TRBV12-5 and TRBJ1-1 gives the full variable domain: DARVTQTPRHKVTEMGQEVTMRCQPILGHNTVFWYRQTMMQGLELLAYFRNRAPLDDSGMPKDRFSAEMPDATLATLKIQPSEPRDSAVYFCASGLPGQGIIEAFFGQGTRLTVV.

The gene calls are TRBV2 and TRBJ2-2; D uncertain. V dropped 7 bases and J dropped 8 bases, with 14 bases sitting between them. The CDR3 is made up of 13 amino acids. The germline V gene encodes CDR1 SNHLY and CDR2 FYNNEI. The CDR3 region has the DNA TGTGCCAGCAACGACGACTTGGAGGGGGAGCTGTTTTTT. Translated, it gives CASNDDLEGELFF.

V and J are TRBV4-2 and TRBJ2-5; D might be TRBD2 (5 bases). Trimming removed 1 base from V and 3 bases from J, with 9 bases in between. Germline CDR1 and CDR2: LGHNA and YNFKEQ. CDR3 size: 14 residues. The CDR3 DNA sequence: TGTGCCAGCAGCCAAGGGTGGCGGGAAGAGACCCAGTACTTC. It encodes CASSQGWREETQYF.

The chain is built from TRBV7-2 and TRBJ1-5; 7 nucleotides agree with TRBD1. V lost 5 bases and J lost 0; bases outside the gene matches: 4. From germline, CDR1 is SGHTA and CDR2 FQGNSA. The CDR3 length is 15 residues. The CDR3: CASSPWTGSNQPQHF. Written as DNA, the CDR3 is TGTGCCAGCAGCCCATGGACAGGTAGCAATCAGCCCCAGCATTTT.

CDR3: CASGFERGYGGGNQPQHF. The CDR3 DNA reads TGTGCTAGTGGTTTCGAACGGGGATATGGGGGCGGCAATCAGCCCCAGCATTTT. The rearrangement links TRBV12-5 to TRBJ1-5; weak D call: TRBD1 (6 bases). Germline CDR1 is LGHNT and CDR2 is FRNRAP. The V end lost 3 bases, the J end lost 2 bases, and 20 bases lay between the germline ends. CDR3 length: 18 residues.

The V call is TRBV7-8, the J call TRBJ2-5; no clear D gene. The J call may be faulty, since TRBJ2-7 better matches the DNA end. The germline gives CDR1 SGHVS, CDR2 FQNEAQ. This CDR3 region has 11 residues. CDR3 amino acids: CASSHHYEQYF. The CDR3 DNA follows: TGTGCCAGCAGCCACCACTACGAGCAGTACTTC.